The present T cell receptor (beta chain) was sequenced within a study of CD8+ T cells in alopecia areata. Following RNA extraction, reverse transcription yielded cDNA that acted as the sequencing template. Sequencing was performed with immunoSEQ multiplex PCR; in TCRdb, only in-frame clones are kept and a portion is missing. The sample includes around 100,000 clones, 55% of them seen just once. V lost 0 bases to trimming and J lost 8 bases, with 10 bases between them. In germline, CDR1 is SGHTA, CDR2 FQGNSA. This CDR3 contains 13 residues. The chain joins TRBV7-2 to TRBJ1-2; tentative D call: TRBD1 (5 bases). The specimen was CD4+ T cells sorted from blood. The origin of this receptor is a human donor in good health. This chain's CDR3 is CASSLAGPGGYTF. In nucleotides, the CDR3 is TGTGCCAGCAGCTTAGCGGGGCCTGGAGGCTACACCTTC.